This TCR beta chain was retrieved from a study of T cell responses to AZD1222 COVID-19 vaccine. As to this clone: This specimen includes other DNA sequences encoding the same CDR3.

This CDR3 is 14 amino acids long. Germline V lookup: CDR1 MNHEY, CDR2 SVGAGI. The V and J ends lost 10 bases and 3 bases, in that order; junction bases with no gene match: 12. Clones were read by immunoSEQ multiplex PCR, and TCRdb kept only the in-frame ones, dropping some. The sample contains some 150,000 clones, more than 90% of which appear only once. The chain joins TRBV6-5 to TRBJ2-7; 7 bases match TRBD2. Sequences were derived from peripheral blood, sampled on day 0 of AZD1222 vaccination. The origin of this receptor is an adult in good health. CDR3 in DNA: TGTGCCACCTCGCCATGGGACTACATCTACGAGCAGTACTTC. This codes for CATSPWDYIYEQYF.